These 25 T cell receptor beta chains were all obtained from the same sample, sequenced in a study of regulatory T cells in long-lasting Graves disease. To make TCR beta libraries, researchers used iRepertoire HTBI primers and Arm-PCR of CDR3 regions. A single record per CDR3 protein comes from TCRdb applying MiXCR to the multiplex PCR reads. Of some 470,000 distinct CDR3 sequences listed, roughly 21% were seen once; the top ten hold about 6.6%. Time point reported: persistent/refractory GD, antithyroid drugs over 5 years with positive TRAb. PBMCs provided the RNA from which the TCR library was made. Here the sequenced sample was peripheral blood mononuclear cells (PBMCs), taken when the disease was refractory, from a patient treated with antithyroid drugs. All receptors derive from a female donor with Graves disease.

Many counts were recorded for this clonotype. Written as DNA, the CDR3 is TGTGCCAGCAGTTTAGTTGGACGTCCCGAAGCTTTCTTT. It is translated as CASSLVGRPEAFF. The chain carries TRBV12-3 or TRBV12-4 and TRBJ1-1, with D uncertain. V was pared by 1 base and J by 8 bases, with 11 bases between. CDR3 length equals 13 residues.

The V call is TRBV9, the J call TRBJ2-7; 7 nucleotides line up with TRBD2. Losses at the gene ends were 4 bases for V and 2 bases for J; bases not matched to a gene: 6. The CDR3 is 14 residues long. Germline CDR1 reads SGDLS; CDR2 reads YYNGEE. DNA for the CDR3: TGTGCCAGCAGCTTCCGGGACTACGCCTACGAGCAGTACTTC. Its translation is CASSFRDYAYEQYF.

In this sample, this clonotype turned up many times. The genes are TRBV12-3 or TRBV12-4 and TRBJ2-5, with 10 bases matching TRBD1. The V and J ends lost 5 bases and 5 bases, in that order; junction bases with no gene match: 8. The CDR3 has 15 amino acids. CDR3 DNA sequence: TGTGCCAGCAGTCGGACAGGGGGGGATAGGGAGACCCAGTACTTC. Translated, it gives CASSRTGGDRETQYF.

The chain carries TRBV12-3 or TRBV12-4 and TRBJ1-1, with 7 bases matching TRBD1. This CDR3 region has 13 residues. V shed 6 bases, J shed 8 bases, and the junction held 9 bases outside the gene matches. The CDR3 sequence: CASSPWTGGEAFF. In DNA form, the CDR3 reads TGTGCCAGCAGCCCTTGGACAGGAGGCGAAGCTTTCTTT.

For this clonotype: A read error may explain this, as a much larger clone is one base away. The chain couples TRBV28 to TRBJ1-5; possible D gene TRBD1, 6 bases. CDR1 is MDHEN, CDR2 SYDVKM, per germline. The CDR3 runs 13 residues. CDR3 sequence reads: CASRQGSNQSQHF. CDR3 sequence (DNA): TGTGCCAGCAGACAGGGAAGCAATCAGTCCCAGCATTTT.

The sample holds many counts of this clonotype. The rearrangement links TRBV20-1 to TRBJ1-1; D remains unclear. The CDR3 consists of 14 residues. The V end lost 3 bases, the J end lost 4 bases, and 15 bases lay between the germline ends. Germline V gives CDR1 DFQATT, CDR2 SNEGSKA (reference sequence). The CDR3 reads CSASDGRSSTEAFF. CDR3 DNA sequence: TGCAGTGCTAGTGATGGGCGATCTAGCACTGAAGCTTTCTTT.

This clonotype was found many times. The V gene is TRBV28, the J gene TRBJ2-4; D remains ambiguous. Trimming pared 1 base from V and 10 bases from J, leaving 8 bases between. The CDR3 loop spans 12 amino acids. The germline V gene encodes CDR1 MDHEN and CDR2 SYDVKM. The CDR3 DNA reads TGTGCCAGCAGTTTATTCGGTAGTATTCAGTACTTC. It specifies CASSLFGSIQYF.

This chain joins TRBV19 and TRBJ1-4; D may be TRBD1 (6 bases). The V end lost 3 bases, the J end lost 8 bases, and 10 bases lay between the germline ends. Germline CDR1 is LNHDA and CDR2 is SQIVND (reference sequence). The CDR3 extends over 13 amino acids. CDR3 protein: CASSMSRGEKLFF. CDR3 sequence (DNA): TGTGCCAGTAGTATGAGCAGGGGCGAAAAACTGTTTTTT.

This clonotype has just a few counts. V gene TRBV9 combines with J gene TRBJ2-5, with 7 positions matching TRBD2. The DNA end lines up better with TRBJ2-1; the J call may be wrong. CDR1 is SGDLS, CDR2 YYNGEE, per germline. The CDR3 extends over 13 amino acids. CDR3 coding DNA: TGTGCCAGCAGCGTAGGAAGCGGGGTCGAGCAGTTCTTC. The encoded protein is CASSVGSGVEQFF.

The table lists this clonotype with many counts. J is TRBJ1-2 and V is TRBV20-1, with D perhaps matching TRBD1 (5 bases). V lost 8 bases and J lost 7, with 8 bases in between. Germline V gives CDR1 DFQATT, CDR2 SNEGSKA (reference sequence). The CDR3 runs to 9 residues. CDR3 nucleotides: TGCAGTCCAGGGTTTGGCTACACCTTC. Its translation: CSPGFGYTF.

This clonotype was seen ten or more times. The CDR3 nucleotides read TGTGCCAGCAGTTTCGGGTACACTGAAGCTTTCTTT. Translation: CASSFGYTEAFF. The chain carries TRBV28 and TRBJ1-1; no definite D call. From germline, CDR1 is MDHEN and CDR2 SYDVKM. V lost 3 bases, J lost 3 bases, and 5 bases lay in between. The CDR3 has 12 residues.

V usage is TRBV6-2 or TRBV6-3 and J usage is TRBJ2-7, with a possible D match to TRBD1 (6 bases). Germline CDR1 reads MNHEY; CDR2 reads SVGEGT. The length of the CDR3 is 14 residues. V lost 6 bases, J lost 2 bases, and 14 bases lay in between. CDR3 protein: CASRGGGQAYEQYF. In nucleotides, the CDR3 is TGTGCCAGCAGGGGTGGGGGCCAGGCCTACGAGCAGTACTTC.

This clonotype has more than one count but fewer than ten. This rearrangement joins TRBV29-1 to TRBJ2-2; 9 bases are shared with TRBD2. This CDR3 comprises 16 residues. The germline V gene encodes CDR1 SQVTM and CDR2 ANQGSEA. The J segment lost 3 bases and the V segment lost 4 bases, leaving 9 bases of the junction unmatched. CDR3 in amino acids: CSVGSSGSTDTGELFF. The CDR3 DNA follows: TGCAGCGTTGGTAGTAGCGGGAGTACGGACACCGGGGAGCTGTTTTTT.

This clonotype turned up a few times. The chain links TRBV30 to TRBJ2-5; D is unclear. Germline assignment: CDR1 GTSNPN and CDR2 SVGIG (reference sequence). This CDR3 has 12 residues. Trimming took off 2 bases at V and 11 bases at J, with 15 bases between the two ends. The CDR3 reads CAWSPPGLEQYF. The CDR3 DNA reads as TGTGCCTGGAGTCCCCCGGGCCTGGAGCAGTACTTC.

The chain is built from TRBV11-2 and TRBJ1-5; D not resolved. Trimming removed 0 bases at V and 2 bases at J, with 8 bases between. The CDR3 has 15 amino acids. Germline loops: CDR1 SGHAT, CDR2 FQNNGV. This chain's CDR3 is CASSLEGFRNQPQHF. For the CDR3, the DNA is TGTGCCAGCAGCTTAGAAGGGTTCCGCAATCAGCCCCAGCATTTT. Together with reference TRBV11-2 and TRBJ1-5, the CDR3 gives the full variable domain: EAGVAQSPRYKIIEKRQSVAFWCNPISGHATLYWYQQILGQGPKLLIQFQNNGVVDDSQLPKDRFSAERLKGVDSTLKIQPAKLEDSAVYLCASSLEGFRNQPQHFGDGTRLSIL.

In this sample, this clonotype turned up once. The V call is TRBV29-1, the J call TRBJ2-7; 8 bases are a match to TRBD1. Germline CDR1 reads SQVTM; CDR2 reads ANQGSEA. The junction had 6 bases not matched to a gene; V was cut back by 5 bases and J by 3 bases. The CDR3 covers 13 residues. The chain's CDR3 is CSVLGGQDYEQYF. CDR3 nucleotides: TGCAGCGTTCTAGGGGGACAGGACTACGAGCAGTACTTC.

This clonotype was seen ten or more times. The V gene is TRBV5-8, the J gene TRBJ1-5; the D is unclear. Germline V gene lookup returns CDR1 SGHTS and CDR2 YDEGEE. With 4 bases removed from V and 2 bases from J, the gap between germline ends came to 7 bases. The CDR3 loop spans 13 amino acids. The CDR3 is CASSRRGNQPQHF. The CDR3 DNA reads TGTGCCAGCAGCCGGCGCGGCAATCAGCCCCAGCATTTT.

This clonotype has only a few counts. Here the CDR3 DNA reads TGTGCCAGCAGTTTACAGCTCTCTGGAAACACCATATATTTT. It codes for CASSLQLSGNTIYF. The chain couples TRBV28 to TRBJ1-3, with D unclear. The CDR3 is made up of 14 amino acids. CDR1 and CDR2 (germline): MDHEN, SYDVKM. Trimming left V 2 bases short and J 0 bases short, with 5 bases between. Variable domain in full (rest from reference TRBV28 and TRBJ1-3): DVKVTQSSRYLVKRTGEKVFLECVQDMDHENMFWYRQDPGLGLRLIYFSYDVKMKEKGDIPEGYSVSREKKERFSLILESASTNQTSMYLCASSLQLSGNTIYFGEGSWLTVV.

Notes on this clonotype: A read error may be the cause here, since a much bigger clone is one base away. V gene TRBV6-5 combines with J gene TRBJ2-5; TRBD1 aligns across 10 bases. Germline V gives CDR1 MNHEY, CDR2 SVGAGI. The ends lost 6 bases at V and 5 bases at J; junction bases unmatched: 12. The CDR3 spans 16 residues. CDR3 amino acids: CASRYKGTGAEETQYF. CDR3 coding DNA: TGTGCCAGCAGATACAAAGGGACAGGGGCTGAGGAGACCCAGTACTTC.

The genes are TRBV7-2 and TRBJ2-7; 9 bases align to TRBD2. V lost 3 bases and J lost 0; bases outside the gene matches: 6. The CDR3 contains 16 residues. CDR1 is SGHTA, CDR2 FQGNSA, per germline. The CDR3 sequence is CASSLVSSGASYEQYF. CDR3 nucleotide sequence: TGTGCCAGCAGCTTGGTATCTAGCGGGGCCTCCTACGAGCAGTACTTC.

This clonotype was observed a handful of times. V gene TRBV29-1 combines with J gene TRBJ2-5; TRBD2 agrees at 11 bases. Germline trimming cut 5 bases from V and 7 bases from J; bases unmatched to any gene: 18. From germline, CDR1 is SQVTM and CDR2 ANQGSEA. The CDR3 is 17 residues long. CDR3 bases: TGCAGCGTTATTCTTGTCATGACTAGCGGGAAATTGGCGACCCAGTACTTC. It specifies CSVILVMTSGKLATQYF.

This clonotype was seen at least ten times. The chain carries TRBV6-1 and TRBJ2-6; a weak D match, TRBD1 (5 bases). Looked up from germline, CDR1 is MNHNS and CDR2 is SASEGT. V was shortened by 5 bases and J by 1 base, with 12 bases between the two germline ends. The CDR3 covers 16 residues. The CDR3 here is CASSIQGFSGANVLTF. The CDR3 nucleotides are TGTGCCAGCAGTATTCAGGGATTTTCTGGGGCCAACGTCCTGACTTTC.

This clonotype was picked up a small number of times. The chain recombines TRBV20-1 with TRBJ1-1; no reliable D call. Germline V gives CDR1 DFQATT, CDR2 SNEGSKA (reference sequence). There are 16 residues in the CDR3. V gave up 0 bases and J gave up 1 base, with 15 bases separating them. CDR3 nucleotides: TGCAGTGCTAGAGAGCCACACCGCGGTCCGAACACTGAAGCTTTCTTT. It is translated as CSAREPHRGPNTEAFF.

This clonotype showed up many times. In DNA, the CDR3 is TGTGCCAGCAGTTTCTTTATGTCGAACACTGAAGCTTTCTTT. Residues: CASSFFMSNTEAFF. V and J are TRBV28 and TRBJ1-1; D not resolved. With 3 bases removed from V and 1 base from J, the gap between germline ends came to 9 bases. In germline, CDR1 is MDHEN, CDR2 SYDVKM. CDR3 length equals 14 residues.

The rearrangement uses TRBV28 and TRBJ1-2, with D maybe TRBD1 (6 bases). V was cut by 5 bases and J by 4 bases, with 20 bases left in between. The CDR3 is 16 residues long. Germline lookup yields CDR1 MDHEN and CDR2 SYDVKM. The CDR3 DNA reads TGTGCCAGCAGTCACAATCCGGGACATTCACTCTATGGCTACACCTTC. Amino acid sequence: CASSHNPGHSLYGYTF.